This paragraph covers one T cell receptor (beta chain) sequence. The CDR3 covers 14 residues. Per the germline V gene, CDR1 is SEHNR and CDR2 is FQNEAQ (reference sequence). Losses at the gene ends were 8 bases for V and 0 bases for J; bases not matched to a gene: 5. The entry originates in a study of Ad26.COV2.S vaccination and SARS-CoV-2 variants. Study-level information: Administration of Ad26.COV2.S was intramuscular, either once or twice 56 days apart.

As for treatment: around 19 received Ad26.COV2.S at low or high dose, single or two shots; 5 received placebo; per-sample allocation not given. At day 63 after the first vaccine or placebo injection, samples were drawn. Generated by immunoSEQ multiplex PCR, the TCRdb table keeps only in-frame clones and is missing some. The table has 450,000 to 550,000 clones, roughly 87% seen once; the top ten hold 1.7%. Here the sequenced sample was peripheral blood, taken in a trial of Ad26.COV2.S vaccine versus placebo. The chain recombines TRBV7-9 with TRBJ2-7, with 9 positions matching TRBD1. The clonotype comes from a person aged 18-60 years who received the Ad26.COV2.S COVID-19 vaccine or a placebo. The CDR3 bases are TGTGCCAGCGGAAACAGGGGGCACTCCTACGAGCAGTACTTC. This gives the protein CASGNRGHSYEQYF.